The T cell receptor beta chain under discussion was sequenced for a study of blood T cell repertoires in COVID-19. Study-wide context: PBMCs, B-cell-depleted T cells, or T cells were the source of the cDNA or gDNA that made up the material.

Source study methods: The assay estimated nucleated cells by amplifying reference gene primers. Data came from immunoSEQ multiplex PCR; TCRdb stores just in-frame clones and leaves some out. V, J and clone size are taken as reported in that table, and D and trimming were inferred from the DNA itself. The table has about 240,000 clones, approximately 90% seen once. The CDR3 has 14 residues. CDR1 is SGDLS, CDR2 YYNGEE, per germline. V was clipped by 0 bases and J by 4 bases, with 10 bases between them. Source material: peripheral blood. The V call is TRBV9, the J call TRBJ1-2; no clear D gene. This sequence originates from a middle-aged woman who had recovered from COVID-19. In DNA form, the CDR3 reads TGTGCCAGCAGCGTAGGGGCGCCTGGCTATGGCTACACCTTC. As protein: CASSVGAPGYGYTF.